The present T cell receptor beta chain was sequenced within a study of beta chain features in type 1 diabetes. This clone was seen a handful of times. All of the isolated RNA was reverse transcribed, so expressed TCRB transcripts were sequenced. Data came from immunoSEQ multiplex PCR; TCRdb stores just in-frame clones and leaves some out. This sample carries some 200,000 clones, approximately 10% of them seen once, and the ten largest clones take over 1%. CDR3 length: 13 amino acids. V dropped 4 bases and J dropped 8; count of bases not matched to a gene: 4. Germline CDR1 is SGHRS and CDR2 is YFSETQ. The TCR sequence derives from a man aged 18 to 29 in good health. Sample: central memory CD4+ T cells from blood. The chain joins TRBV5-1 to TRBJ1-2; 11 bases align to TRBD1. The CDR3 reads CASSRTGGEGYTF. CDR3 coding DNA: TGCGCCAGCAGCAGGACAGGGGGCGAAGGCTACACCTTC.